This TCR beta chain was obtained from a study of OX40 agonist ivuxolimab in advanced cancers. Looking at the study overall: Ivuxolimab was an agonistic, fully human IgG2 monoclonal antibody directed against OX40 (CD134), a costimulatory receptor. Intravenous ivuxolimab was administered to patients every 2 weeks at six dose levels: 0.01, 0.1, 0.3, 1.5, 3 and 10 mg/kg. Among the roughly 52 dose-escalation patients, 19 had hepatocellular carcinoma, roughly 15 melanoma, 9 renal cell carcinoma and 9 head and neck cancer. The dose-escalation cohort was about 83% male with a mean age of approximately 59 years, ranging from roughly 23 to 80. Prior anti-PD-1, anti-PD-L1 or anti-CTLA-4 therapy was permitted, and checkpoint inhibitors had been received by about two fifths of dose-escalation patients. Three dose-escalation patients achieved partial responses, one with hepatocellular carcinoma and two with cutaneous melanoma. The point of sequencing TCRbeta in the periphery was to test whether ivuxolimab changed TCR sequence diversity and drove clonal T-cell expansion. The paper covers the monotherapy dose-escalation part of the phase I ivuxolimab trial, which included N of about 50 patients. The paper as a whole reports these results and caveats: At doses of 0.1 to 3.0 mg/kg, clonal expansion of both CD4+ and CD8+ T cells in blood was seen between baseline and week 6. On average, CD8+ T cells showed more expanded clones than CD4+ T cells after ivuxolimab. Low levels of normalized T-cell clonal expansion were also shown by some nonresponding patients. In the 0.1-3.0 mg/kg groups, partial responders were among the patients with the lowest normalized peripheral clonal expansion, particularly in CD8+ T cells. The antigen specificity of the peripheral T cells that underwent clonal expansion was not determined.

For sequencing of the TCRbeta CDR3 region, genomic DNA was extracted from the sorted cells. TCRbeta CDR3 regions were sequenced using the immunoSEQ Assay. TCRdb took over this immuneACCESS table, retaining in-frame rearrangements with V and J assigned. Such tables are incomplete; in checked studies, under half of the missing clones stem from an unresolved V gene, and the remainder is unexplained. Across this sample there are 98,000 or so clones, with around nine tenths seen only once. The ten largest clones add up to 0.8% to 0.9% of the sample. Counted from cysteine to phenylalanine, this CDR3 has 11 amino acids. Of the read, only the CDR3 DNA is kept; its 33 bases are in frame from base 1. V gives up 5 bases and J gives up 4 bases, and the segment between their germline ends measures 6 bases. CDR1 SGHRS and CDR2 YFSETQ were looked up in the germline V gene. Concerning this clone itself: No antigen is known for it. Per-nucleotide qualities are absent, and no much larger clonotype sits a single base away.

The trial excluded patients who had a history of autoimmune disease or who were on systemic immunosuppression. Peripheral blood for TCR sequencing was drawn from every dose cohort at baseline, at cycle 4 day 1 and at cycle 7 day 1. The samples were drawn from a first-in-human, open-label, multicenter phase I dose-escalation trial of ivuxolimab. The trial enrolled adults with locally advanced or metastatic head and neck squamous cell, hepatocellular, melanoma or renal cell carcinoma. Before TCR sequencing, CD4+ and CD8+ T cells were separately sorted from peripheral blood. The receptor chain draws on TRBV5-1 and TRBJ1-2; TRBD1 might be the D gene, on 6 matching bases. The sequence derives from an adult with an advanced solid tumor such as melanoma, head and neck, liver or kidney cancer. This specimen was CD4+ or CD8+ T cells sorted from blood, taken in a trial of the OX40 agonist ivuxolimab. The CDR3 protein: CASRGAYGYTF. The DNA sequence is given as TGCGCCAGCAGGGGGGCCTATGGCTACACCTTC.